These 5 T cell receptor beta chains were all obtained from the same sample, sequenced in a study of vaccination and CD4 T cells after COVID-19. Cultured CD4+ T cell DNA underwent sequencing with the Oncomine TCR Beta short-read assay. TCRdb passed the PCR reads through MiXCR, listing each CDR3 protein once. The sample lists 650 or so distinct CDR3 sequences, about 10% occurring once. Treatment given: roughly 11-day PBMC culture with coronavirus spike peptide pools or control peptides (ViraFEST assay). Those CD4+ T cells from the unexposed donor predate the COVID-19 pandemic (2011-2018). These receptors lack a known antigen. Sequences were obtained from CD4+ T cells from blood, cultured in vitro. The receptors were gathered from a human donor in good health.

Judged by abundance, this clonotype is large. This sequence joins TRBV20-1 and TRBJ2-5; D is perhaps TRBD1 (6 bases). Trimming shortened V by 0 bases and J by 5 bases, and 13 bases separated the two germline ends. The CDR3 runs to 14 residues. Germline CDR1 is DFQATT and CDR2 is SNEGSKA (reference sequence). The CDR3 reads CSARDKQGPETQYF. CDR3 bases: TGCAGTGCTAGAGACAAACAGGGTCCGGAGACCCAGTACTTC.

This clonotype is judged medium-sized. This chain links TRBV18 with TRBJ1-1; D gene unclear. The V end lost 4 bases, the J end lost 4 bases, and 7 bases lay between the germline ends. Germline-derived CDR1 and CDR2 are KGHSH and LQKENI. The length of the CDR3 is 12 residues. For the CDR3, the DNA is TGTGCCAGCTCACAGCTGACCACTGAAGCTTTCTTT. Protein: CASSQLTTEAFF.

By sample share, this clonotype is large (0.1 to 1%). The chain employs TRBV20-1 and TRBJ2-3, with TRBD1 matching over 9 bases. This CDR3 region has 19 residues. CDR1 is DFQATT and CDR2 is SNEGSKA in the germline V gene (reference sequence). V shed 2 bases, J shed 3 bases, and the junction held 18 bases outside the gene matches. DNA for the CDR3: TGCAGTGCTAGATCCTTTACCGGGACAGGGCCCGATGGTACAGATACGCAGTATTTT. Translation: CSARSFTGTGPDGTDTQYF.

This clonotype is labeled large. V is TRBV27 and J is TRBJ2-3; 7 nucleotides line up with TRBD2. With V trimmed by 2 bases and J by 11 bases, 13 bases remained unmatched. The CDR3 totals 15 residues. Germline-derived CDR1 and CDR2 are MNHEY and SMNVEV (reference sequence). The CDR3 DNA reads as TGTGCCAGCAGTTTAGGGAGGCGCGGGGGATCTAAGCAGTATTTT. This gives the protein CASSLGRRGGSKQYF.

By sample share, this clonotype is medium-sized. The chain carries TRBV7-2 and TRBJ1-6, with 8 positions matching TRBD1. CDR3 size: 18 residues. Germline lookup yields CDR1 SGHTA and CDR2 FQGNSA. The junction had 10 bases not matched to a gene; V was cut back by 2 bases and J by 4 bases. CDR3 region: CASSLYDRGRIYNSPLHF. The CDR3 DNA reads TGTGCCAGCAGCTTATACGACAGGGGTAGAATTTATAATTCACCCCTCCACTTT.